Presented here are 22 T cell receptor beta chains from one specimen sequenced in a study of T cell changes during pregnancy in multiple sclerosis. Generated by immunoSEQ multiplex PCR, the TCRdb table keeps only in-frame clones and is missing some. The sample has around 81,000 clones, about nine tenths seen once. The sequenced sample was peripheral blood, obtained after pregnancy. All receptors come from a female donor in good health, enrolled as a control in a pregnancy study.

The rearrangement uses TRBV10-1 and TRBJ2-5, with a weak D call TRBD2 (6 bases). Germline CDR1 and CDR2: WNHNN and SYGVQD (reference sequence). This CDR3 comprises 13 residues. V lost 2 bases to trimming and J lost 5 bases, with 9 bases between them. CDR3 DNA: TGCGCCAGCAGTGAGGAGGGGAGGGAGACCCAGTACTTC. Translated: CASSEEGRETQYF.

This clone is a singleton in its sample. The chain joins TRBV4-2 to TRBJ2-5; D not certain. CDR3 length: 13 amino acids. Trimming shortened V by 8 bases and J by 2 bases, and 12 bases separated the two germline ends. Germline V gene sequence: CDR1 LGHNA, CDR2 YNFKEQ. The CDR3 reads CASGEVQQETQYF. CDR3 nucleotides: TGTGCCAGCGGCGAGGTGCAGCAAGAGACCCAGTACTTC.

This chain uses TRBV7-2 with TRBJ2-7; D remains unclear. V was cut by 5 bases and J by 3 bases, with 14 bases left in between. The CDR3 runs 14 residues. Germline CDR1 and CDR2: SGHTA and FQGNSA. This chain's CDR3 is CASSPTATLYEQYF. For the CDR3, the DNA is TGTGCCAGCAGCCCGACTGCCACCCTCTACGAGCAGTACTTC.

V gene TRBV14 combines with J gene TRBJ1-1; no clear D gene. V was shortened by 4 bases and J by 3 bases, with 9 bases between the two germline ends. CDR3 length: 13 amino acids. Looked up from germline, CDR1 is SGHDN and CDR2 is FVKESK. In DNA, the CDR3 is TGTGCCAGCAGCCCGAGTAAGTACACTGAAGCTTTCTTT. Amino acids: CASSPSKYTEAFF.

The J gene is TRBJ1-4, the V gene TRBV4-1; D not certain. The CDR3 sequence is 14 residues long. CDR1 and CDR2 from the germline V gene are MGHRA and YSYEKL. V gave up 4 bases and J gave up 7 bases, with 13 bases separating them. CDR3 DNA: TGCGCCAGCAGCCGAGAGATAACGGGTGAAAAACTGTTTTTT. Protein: CASSREITGEKLFF.

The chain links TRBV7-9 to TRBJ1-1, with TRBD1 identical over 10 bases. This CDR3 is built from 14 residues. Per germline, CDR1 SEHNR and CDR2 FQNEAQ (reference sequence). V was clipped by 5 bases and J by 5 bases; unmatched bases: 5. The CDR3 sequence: CASSRTGGGTEAFF. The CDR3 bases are TGTGCCAGCAGCCGGACAGGGGGAGGGACTGAAGCTTTCTTT.

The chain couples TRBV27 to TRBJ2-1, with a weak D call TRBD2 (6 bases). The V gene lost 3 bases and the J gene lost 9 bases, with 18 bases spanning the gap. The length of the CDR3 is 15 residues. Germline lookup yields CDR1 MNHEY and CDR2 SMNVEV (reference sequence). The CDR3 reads CASSFDTAGGGEQFF. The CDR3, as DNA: TGTGCCAGCAGTTTCGACACCGCCGGGGGAGGTGAGCAGTTCTTC.

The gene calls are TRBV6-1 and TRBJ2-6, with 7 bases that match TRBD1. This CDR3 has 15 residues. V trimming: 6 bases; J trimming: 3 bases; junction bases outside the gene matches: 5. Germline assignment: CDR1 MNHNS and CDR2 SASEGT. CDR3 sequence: CASSPQGFGANVLTF. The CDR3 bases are TGTGCCAGCAGCCCACAGGGGTTTGGGGCCAACGTCCTGACTTTC.

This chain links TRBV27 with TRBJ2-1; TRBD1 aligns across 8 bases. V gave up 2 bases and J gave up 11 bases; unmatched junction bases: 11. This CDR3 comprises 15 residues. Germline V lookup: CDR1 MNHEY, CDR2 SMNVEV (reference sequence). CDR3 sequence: CASSLGQGGYMKQFF. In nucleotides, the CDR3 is TGTGCCAGCAGTTTAGGACAGGGCGGTTATATGAAGCAGTTCTTC.

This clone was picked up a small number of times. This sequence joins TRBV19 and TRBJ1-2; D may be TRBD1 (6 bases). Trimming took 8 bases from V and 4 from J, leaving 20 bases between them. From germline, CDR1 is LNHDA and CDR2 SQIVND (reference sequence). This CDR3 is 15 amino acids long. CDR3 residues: CASSYRQEITYGYTF. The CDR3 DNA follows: TGTGCCAGTTCGTATCGACAGGAAATAACCTATGGCTACACCTTC. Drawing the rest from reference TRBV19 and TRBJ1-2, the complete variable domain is DGGITQSPKYLFRKEGQNVTLSCEQNLNHDAMYWYRQDPGQGLRLIYYSQIVNDFQKGDIAEGYSVSREKKESFPLTVTSAQKNPTAFYLCASSYRQEITYGYTFGSGTRLTVV.

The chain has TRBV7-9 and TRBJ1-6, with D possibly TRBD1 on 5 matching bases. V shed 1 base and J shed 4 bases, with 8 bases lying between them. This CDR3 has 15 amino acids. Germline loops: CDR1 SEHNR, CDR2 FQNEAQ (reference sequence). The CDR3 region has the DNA TGTGCCAGCAGCTTAGGGGGGGGTTATAATTCACCCCTCCACTTT. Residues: CASSLGGGYNSPLHF.

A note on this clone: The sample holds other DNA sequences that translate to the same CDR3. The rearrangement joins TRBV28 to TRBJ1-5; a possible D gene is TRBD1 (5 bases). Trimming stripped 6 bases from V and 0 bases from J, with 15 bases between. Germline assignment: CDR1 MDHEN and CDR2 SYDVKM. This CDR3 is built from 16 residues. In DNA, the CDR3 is TGTGCCAGCAGACAGACGGGGGGTTATAGCAATCAGCCCCAGCATTTT. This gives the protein CASRQTGGYSNQPQHF.

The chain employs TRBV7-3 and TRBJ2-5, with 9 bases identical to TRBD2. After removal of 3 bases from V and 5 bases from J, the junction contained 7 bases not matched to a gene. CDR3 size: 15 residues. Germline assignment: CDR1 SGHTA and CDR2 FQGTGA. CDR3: CASSLGGRAKETQYF. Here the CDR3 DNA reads TGTGCCAGCAGCTTGGGCGGGAGGGCCAAGGAGACCCAGTACTTC.

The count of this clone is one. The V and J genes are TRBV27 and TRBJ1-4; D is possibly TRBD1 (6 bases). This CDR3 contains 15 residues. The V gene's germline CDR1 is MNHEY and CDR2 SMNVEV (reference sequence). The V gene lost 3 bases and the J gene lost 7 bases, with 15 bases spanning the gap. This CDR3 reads CASSFKGHWSEKLFF. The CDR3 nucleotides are TGTGCCAGCAGTTTCAAGGGACACTGGAGTGAAAAACTGTTTTTT.

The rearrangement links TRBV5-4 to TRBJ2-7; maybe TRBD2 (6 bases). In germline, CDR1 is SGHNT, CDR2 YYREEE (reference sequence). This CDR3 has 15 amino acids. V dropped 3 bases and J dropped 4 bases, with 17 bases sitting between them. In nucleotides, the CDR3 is TGTGCCAGCAGCTCCAGAGGTGCAGGGAGGTACGAGCAGTACTTC. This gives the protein CASSSRGAGRYEQYF. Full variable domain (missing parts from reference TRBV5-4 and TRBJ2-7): ETGVTQSPTHLIKTRGQQVTLRCSSQSGHNTVSWYQQALGQGPQFIFQYYREEENGRGNFPPRFSGLQFPNYSSELNVNALELDDSALYLCASSSRGAGRYEQYFGPGTRLTVT.

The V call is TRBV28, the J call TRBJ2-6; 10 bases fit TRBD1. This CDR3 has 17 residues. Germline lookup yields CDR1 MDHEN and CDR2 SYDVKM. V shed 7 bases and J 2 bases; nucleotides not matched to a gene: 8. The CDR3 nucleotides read TGTGCCAGCACGGGGGGACAGGGGAGGACTGGGGCCAACGTCCTGACTTTC. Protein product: CASTGGQGRTGANVLTF. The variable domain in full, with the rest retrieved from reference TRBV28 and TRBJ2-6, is DVKVTQSSRYLVKRTGEKVFLECVQDMDHENMFWYRQDPGLGLRLIYFSYDVKMKEKGDIPEGYSVSREKKERFSLILESASTNQTSMYLCASTGGQGRTGANVLTFGAGSRLTVL.

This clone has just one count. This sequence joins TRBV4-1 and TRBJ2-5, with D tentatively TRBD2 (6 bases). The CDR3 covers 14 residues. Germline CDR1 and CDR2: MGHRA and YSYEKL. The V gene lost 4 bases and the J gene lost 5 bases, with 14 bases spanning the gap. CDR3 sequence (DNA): TGCGCCAGCAGCCTGGGACTCCGGGCCGAGACCCAGTACTTC. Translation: CASSLGLRAETQYF.

CDR3 residues: CASSYGPRNTEAFF. The CDR3 DNA is TGTGCCAGCAGTTACGGGCCCCGGAACACTGAAGCTTTCTTT. V and J are TRBV6-5 and TRBJ1-1, with D hard to call. Germline values: CDR1 MNHEY, CDR2 SVGAGI. Deletions cut 2 bases from V and 1 base from J, with 8 bases between. This CDR3 is built from 14 residues.

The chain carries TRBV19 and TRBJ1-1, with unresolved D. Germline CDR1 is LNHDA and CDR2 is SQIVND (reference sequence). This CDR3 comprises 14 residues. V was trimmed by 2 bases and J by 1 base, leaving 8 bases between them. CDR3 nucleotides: TGTGCCAGTAGTATAATCGCAGGGAACACTGAAGCTTTCTTT. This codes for CASSIIAGNTEAFF.

As DNA, the CDR3 is TGTGCCATCAGTGAGGATATGGGACAGGGGAATTCACCCCTCCACTTT. It codes for CAISEDMGQGNSPLHF. J is TRBJ1-6 and V is TRBV10-3, with 10 positions matching TRBD1. The J segment lost 7 bases and the V segment lost 2 bases, leaving 5 bases of the junction unmatched. The CDR3 sequence is 16 residues long. Germline values: CDR1 ENHRY, CDR2 SYGVKD.

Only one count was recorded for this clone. CDR3 sequence reads: CASSYGQTGANVLTF. The CDR3 region has the DNA TGTGCCAGCAGTTACGGGCAGACTGGGGCCAACGTCCTGACTTTC. V is TRBV6-6 and J is TRBJ2-6; D is unclear. Germline V gene data show CDR1 as MNHNY and CDR2 as SVGAGI (reference sequence). CDR3 length: 15 residues. The V and J ends lost 2 bases and 2 bases respectively, with 7 bases between them.

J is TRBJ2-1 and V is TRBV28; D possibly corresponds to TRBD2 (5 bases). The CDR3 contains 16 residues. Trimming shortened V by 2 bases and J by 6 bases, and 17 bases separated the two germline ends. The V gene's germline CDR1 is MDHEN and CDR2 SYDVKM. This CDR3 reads CASSLILLAVGNEQFF. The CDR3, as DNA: TGTGCCAGCAGTTTAATCCTCCTAGCTGTGGGCAATGAGCAGTTCTTC.